This TCR beta chain was sequenced during a study of blood T cells in healthy people across ages. Germline loops: CDR1 LGHDT, CDR2 YNNKEL (reference sequence). V was clipped by 0 bases and J by 5 bases, with 15 bases between them. The CDR3 covers 16 residues. Alongside a J-beta primer mix, a sample-barcoded 5' primer served in a second PCR lasting about 7 to 11 cycles. MiXCR, applied by TCRdb to the 5' RACE reads, yields one record per CDR3 protein. Of 850,000 to 1,300,000 distinct CDR3 sequences in the sample, 40% to 50% were seen once. Input material: blood. The receptor was isolated from a woman aged 60 to 75 in good health. The chain links TRBV3-1 to TRBJ2-3; D is unresolved. CDR3: CASSQDLTFVGDTQYF. CDR3 in DNA: TGTGCCAGCAGCCAAGATCTTACCTTCGTGGGAGATACGCAGTATTTT.